The 12 T cell receptor beta chains presented below share a single source sample, sequenced in a study of response to subunit inactivated influenza vaccine. Each CDR3 protein is one row after TCRdb ran MiXCR on the RT-PCR reads. The table records about half a million distinct CDR3 sequences, about 25% of them present only once. The source was CD4+ T cells sorted from PBMCs, collected 4 to 6 days after vaccination. The receptor set was obtained from a man aged 45-65 years who received an inactivated influenza vaccine.

This clonotype turned up a few times. The gene calls are TRBV15 and TRBJ1-1; D is unresolved. Germline CDR1 is LNHNV and CDR2 is YYDKDF (reference sequence). The germline V and J ends were trimmed by 5 bases and 6 bases, with 16 bases remaining between them. CDR3 length equals 14 residues. This chain's CDR3 is CATSPYLGNPEAFF. DNA of the CDR3: TGTGCCACCAGCCCTTACCTCGGAAACCCTGAAGCTTTCTTT.

The chain employs TRBV5-1 and TRBJ2-7; tentatively, D is TRBD2 (6 bases). The germline V gene encodes CDR1 SGHRS and CDR2 YFSETQ. V was shortened by 4 bases and J by 6 bases, with 23 bases between the two germline ends. The CDR3 has 16 amino acids. The DNA of the CDR3 is TGCGCCAGCAGCCAATCCCTGGGGGGACGCCTCGGCGAGCAGTACTTC. Amino acid sequence: CASSQSLGGRLGEQYF.

V usage is TRBV7-2 and J usage is TRBJ2-7; weak D call: TRBD2 (5 bases). CDR1 and CDR2 from the germline V gene are SGHTA and FQGNSA. The CDR3 is 13 residues long. The V end was cut by 5 bases, the J end by 6 bases, with 14 bases between. CDR3 nucleotides: TGTGCCAGCAGCCTAGGCGGGTTCGGCGAGCAGTACTTC. Translating it yields CASSLGGFGEQYF.

This clonotype was detected only a few times. The rearrangement uses TRBV7-2 and TRBJ2-5; 10 nucleotides line up with TRBD2. The germline V gene has CDR1 SGHTA and CDR2 FQGNSA. The CDR3 totals 15 residues. Unmatched junction bases numbered 5, after V lost 2 bases and J lost 5 bases. The CDR3 DNA reads TGTGCCAGCAGCTTACCAGCGGGAGGGCCGGAGACCCAGTACTTC. Its translation is CASSLPAGGPETQYF.

The chain combines TRBV6-1 with TRBJ2-3; D gene unclear. Between the trimmed V and J ends, which lost 3 bases and 7 bases, there was a span of 8 bases. The germline V gene encodes CDR1 MNHNS and CDR2 SASEGT. The CDR3 runs 12 residues. The CDR3 DNA reads as TGTGCCAGCAGTGAGAACGGTAATACGCAGTATTTT. It encodes CASSENGNTQYF.

The chain recombines TRBV29-1 with TRBJ2-1, with D unresolved. CDR3 length: 12 amino acids. V was shortened by 3 bases and J by 8 bases, with 11 bases between the two germline ends. CDR1 is SQVTM and CDR2 is ANQGSEA in the germline V gene. The CDR3, as DNA: TGCAGCGTTGAGGCTCCGGGCGATGAGCAGTTCTTC. This sequence encodes CSVEAPGDEQFF.

The chain carries TRBV4-1 and TRBJ2-5; D ambiguous. The CDR3 length is 13 residues. Germline V gives CDR1 MGHRA, CDR2 YSYEKL. V lost 1 base to trimming and J lost 5 bases, with 8 bases between them. CDR3 amino acids: CASSQVELETQYF. The CDR3 nucleotides are TGCGCCAGCAGCCAAGTAGAATTGGAGACCCAGTACTTC.

This clonotype was picked up many times. The chain joins TRBV29-1 to TRBJ2-7; TRBD2 matches at 7 bases. Per the germline V gene, CDR1 is SQVTM and CDR2 is ANQGSEA. CDR3 length equals 12 residues. J was trimmed by 2 bases and V by 4 bases; bases with no gene match: 2. This chain's CDR3 is CSVGEGPYEQYF. The CDR3 DNA reads TGCAGCGTTGGGGAGGGGCCCTACGAGCAGTACTTC.

V is TRBV20-1 and J is TRBJ2-5, with D tentatively TRBD2 (6 bases). Germline CDR1 is DFQATT and CDR2 is SNEGSKA (reference sequence). The CDR3 sequence is 16 residues long. Trimming removed 3 bases from V and 5 bases from J, with 22 bases in between. The CDR3 DNA is TGCAGTGCTAGCCCGGCGCTAGCGCTCAGTGCTGAGACCCAGTACTTC. Amino acids: CSASPALALSAETQYF.

The chain has TRBV20-1 and TRBJ2-7; no reliable D call. V lost 4 bases, J lost 7 bases, and 17 bases lay in between. Germline V gene sequence: CDR1 DFQATT, CDR2 SNEGSKA (reference sequence). This CDR3 spans 13 amino acids. CDR3 amino acids: CSAKARISWEQYF. The DNA of the CDR3 is TGCAGTGCTAAAGCCCGGATATCCTGGGAGCAGTACTTC.

The chain joins TRBV5-1 to TRBJ2-3; the D is unclear. The V end was cut by 0 bases, the J end by 3 bases, with 5 bases between. This CDR3 is 13 amino acids long. CDR1 and CDR2 from the germline V gene are SGHRS and YFSETQ. In DNA, the CDR3 is TGCGCCAGCAGCTTGGAGTTGACAGATACGCAGTATTTT. Translation gives CASSLELTDTQYF. Full variable domain (outside the CDR3, taken from reference TRBV5-1 and TRBJ2-3): KAGVTQTPRYLIKTRGQQVTLSCSPISGHRSVSWYQQTPGQGLQFLFEYFSETQRNKGNFPGRFSGRQFSNSRSEMNVSTLELGDSALYLCASSLELTDTQYFGPGTRLTVL.

This clonotype was seen a handful of times. J is TRBJ2-7 and V is TRBV2; D is unresolved. V lost 6 bases and J lost 0, with 9 bases in between. CDR1 is SNHLY and CDR2 is FYNNEI in the germline V gene. The CDR3 is made up of 13 amino acids. Here the CDR3 reads CASRFVGSYEQYF. The CDR3 bases are TGTGCCAGCAGATTTGTGGGCTCCTACGAGCAGTACTTC.